This is a list of T cell receptor beta chains from one sample in a study of high-grade serous ovarian cancer treatment subgroups. TCRdb's copy holds only in-frame clones and misses some; the assay was immunoSEQ multiplex PCR. The repertoire consists of 8,500 to 10,000 clones, with about nine tenths occurring once and the leading ten covering 1.7%. Sequencing was carried out using tumor tissue. The receptors stem from a human donor with high-grade serous ovarian cancer. Both conserved end residues are part of each CDR3.

length | J | V | CDR3
14 | TRBJ2-3 | TRBV15 | CATSRGRGTDTQYF
15 | TRBJ2-5 | TRBV7-3 | CASSASSTSGETQYF
17 | TRBJ2-3 | TRBV15 | CATSRDNLGRATDTQYF
13 | TRBJ1-1 | TRBV30 | CAWSVRGGTEAFF
15 | TRBJ1-1 | TRBV7-8 | CASSLGFTLAAEAFF
15 | TRBJ2-4 | TRBV2 | CASSETRVAKNIQYF
13 | TRBJ1-4 | TRBV15 | CATSTNFNEKLFF
15 | TRBJ2-1 | TRBV5-4 | CASSLASGRENEQFF
16 | TRBJ2-1 | TRBV7-6 | CASSSGTSGSVNEQFF
13 | - | TRBV14 | CASSQDPGSEQYF
16 | TRBJ2-1 | TRBV6-1 | CASSATLAGAYNEQFF
14 | TRBJ2-1 | TRBV7-2 | CASSWYQQGSEQFF
15 | TRBJ1-4 | TRBV4-1 | CASSQPGQGGEKLFF
13 | TRBJ2-4 | TRBV6-5 | CASRGRGGGIQYF
16 | TRBJ2-1 | TRBV7-2 | CASSLAWGGSNNEQFF
14 | TRBJ1-5 | TRBV2 | CASSVSGYGQPQHF
15 | TRBJ1-1 | TRBV19 | CASSIQSGVNTEAFF
15 | TRBJ1-3 | TRBV28 | CASSFRSSPGNTIYF
14 | TRBJ2-3 | TRBV10-3 | CASQSFSSTDTQYF
16 | TRBJ2-1 | TRBV11-3 | CASSLEGTSGYNEQFF
13 | TRBJ2-5 | TRBV7-2 | CASSFAGEETQYF
13 | TRBJ2-2 | TRBV29-1 | CSVTGQLTGELFF
11 | TRBJ1-1 | TRBV6-5 | CASRGFTEAFF
14 | TRBJ2-7 | TRBV29-1 | CSVRGSGRRYEQYF
18 | TRBJ1-2 | TRBV7-2 | CASSLAGDRATWGYGYTF
16 | TRBJ1-3 | TRBV28 | CASSPGPPTTGNTIYF
14 | TRBJ2-7 | TRBV29-1 | CSVGRTGNAYEQYF
15 | TRBJ2-3 | TRBV7-2 | CASSPPGHSTDTQYF
14 | TRBJ2-5 | TRBV10-3 | CAISEETYRETQYF
14 | TRBJ1-4 | TRBV5-4 | CASSLQGIGEKLFF
13 | TRBJ2-7 | TRBV30 | CAWSDTGELRGGF
15 | TRBJ2-2 | TRBV28 | CASSLPPANTGELFF
12 | TRBJ2-1 | TRBV30 | CAWSGTYNEQFF
15 | TRBJ2-7 | TRBV28 | CASSRPGQETYRQYF
15 | TRBJ1-1 | TRBV27 | CASRTGLGWNTEAFF
14 | TRBJ2-7 | TRBV19 | CASSRTSGYYEQYF
12 | TRBJ2-7 | TRBV28 | CASSPSGGEQYF
14 | TRBJ2-7 | TRBV7-9 | CASSSTGQSYEQYF
16 | TRBJ1-6 | TRBV18 | CASSPTGTGINSPLHF
14 | TRBJ1-2 | TRBV10-3 | CAISPGQTNYGYTF
14 | TRBJ2-3 | TRBV10-1 | CASSGSQGRNTQYF
17 | TRBJ1-2 | TRBV5-5 | CASSLAGSIEANYGYTF
14 | TRBJ2-7 | TRBV18 | CASSPPIEGNEQYF
15 | TRBJ2-2 | TRBV18 | CASSRGTANTGELFF
15 | TRBJ2-3 | TRBV7-9 | CASSLGGVLTDTQYF
13 | TRBJ2-7 | TRBV11-2 | CASSIGQGFEQYF
15 | TRBJ2-2 | TRBV4-1 | CASSQGEWGGGELFF
13 | TRBJ2-5 | TRBV7-2 | CASSWGGWETQYF
14 | TRBJ1-1 | TRBV19 | CASTRGSMNTEAFF
17 | TRBJ2-7 | TRBV5-5 | CASSLKGSRDHNYEQYF